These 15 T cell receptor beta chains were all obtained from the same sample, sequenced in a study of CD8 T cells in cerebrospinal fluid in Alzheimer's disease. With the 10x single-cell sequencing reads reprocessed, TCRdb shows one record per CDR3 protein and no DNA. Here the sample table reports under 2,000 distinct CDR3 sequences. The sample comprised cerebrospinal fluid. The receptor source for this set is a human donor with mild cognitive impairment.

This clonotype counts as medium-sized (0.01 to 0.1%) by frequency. CDR3 protein: CASSRPTDTQYF. The chain has TRBV11-1 and TRBJ2-3; TCRdb's assignment of TRBD1 cannot be checked, as there is no DNA. This CDR3 has 12 amino acids. The germline V gene has CDR1 SGHAT and CDR2 FQDESV (reference sequence).

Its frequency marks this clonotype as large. The CDR3 sequence is CASSLRWYSYNEQFF. The chain has TRBV7-2 and TRBJ2-1. The CDR3 loop spans 15 amino acids. The germline V gene has CDR1 SGHTA and CDR2 FQGNSA.

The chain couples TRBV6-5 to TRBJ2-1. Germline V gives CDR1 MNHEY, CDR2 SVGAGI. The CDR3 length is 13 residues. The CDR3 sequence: CASSSIWLNEQFF.

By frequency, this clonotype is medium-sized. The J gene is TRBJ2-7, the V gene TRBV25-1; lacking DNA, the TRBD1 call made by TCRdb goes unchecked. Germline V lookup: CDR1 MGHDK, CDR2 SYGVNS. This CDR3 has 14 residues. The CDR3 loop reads CASSRQDSSYEQYF.

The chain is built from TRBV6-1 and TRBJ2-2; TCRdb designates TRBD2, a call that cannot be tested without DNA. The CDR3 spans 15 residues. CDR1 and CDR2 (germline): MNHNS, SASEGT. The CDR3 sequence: CASSPDWLDTGELFF.

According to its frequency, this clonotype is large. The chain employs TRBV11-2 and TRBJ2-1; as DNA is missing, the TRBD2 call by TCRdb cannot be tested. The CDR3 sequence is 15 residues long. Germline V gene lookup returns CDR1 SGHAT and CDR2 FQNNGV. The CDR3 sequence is CASTGTSGSYNEQFF.

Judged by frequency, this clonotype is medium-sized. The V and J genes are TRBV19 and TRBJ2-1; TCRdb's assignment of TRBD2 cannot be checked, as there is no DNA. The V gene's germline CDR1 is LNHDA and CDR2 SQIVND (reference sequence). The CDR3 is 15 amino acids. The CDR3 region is CASSIGGTSAGEQFF.

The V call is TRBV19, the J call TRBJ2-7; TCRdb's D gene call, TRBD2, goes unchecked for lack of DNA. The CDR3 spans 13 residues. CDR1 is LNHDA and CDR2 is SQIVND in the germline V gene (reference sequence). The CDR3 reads CASSLGLADEQYF.

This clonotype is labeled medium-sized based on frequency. CDR3 protein: CASSFLDYNSPLHF. The chain combines TRBV7-9 with TRBJ1-6. The germline V gene has CDR1 SEHNR and CDR2 FQNEAQ (reference sequence). The CDR3 sequence is 14 residues long.

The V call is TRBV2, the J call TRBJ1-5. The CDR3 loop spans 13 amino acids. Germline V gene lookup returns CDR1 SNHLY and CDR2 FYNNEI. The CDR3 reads CASKEAYNQPQHF.

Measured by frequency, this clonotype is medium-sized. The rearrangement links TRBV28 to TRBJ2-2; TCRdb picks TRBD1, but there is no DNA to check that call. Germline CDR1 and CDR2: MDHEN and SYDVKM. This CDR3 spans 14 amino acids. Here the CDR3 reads CASSDRGYTGELFF. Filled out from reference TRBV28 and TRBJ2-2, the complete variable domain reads DVKVTQSSRYLVKRTGEKVFLECVQDMDHENMFWYRQDPGLGLRLIYFSYDVKMKEKGDIPEGYSVSREKKERFSLILESASTNQTSMYLCASSDRGYTGELFFGEGSRLTVL.

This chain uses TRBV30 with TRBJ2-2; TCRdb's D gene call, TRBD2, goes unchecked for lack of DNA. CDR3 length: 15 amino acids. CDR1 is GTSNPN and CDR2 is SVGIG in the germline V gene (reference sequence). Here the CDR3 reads CAWIAGGQTTGELFF.

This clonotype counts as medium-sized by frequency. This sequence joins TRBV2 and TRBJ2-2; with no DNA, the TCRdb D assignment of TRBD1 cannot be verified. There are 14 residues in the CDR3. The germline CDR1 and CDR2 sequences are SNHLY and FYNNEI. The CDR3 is CASKGQPNTGELFF.

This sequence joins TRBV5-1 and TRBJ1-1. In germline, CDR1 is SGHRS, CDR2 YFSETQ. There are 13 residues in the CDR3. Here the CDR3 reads CANSLVPDTEAFF. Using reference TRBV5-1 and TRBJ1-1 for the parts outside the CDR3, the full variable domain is KAGVTQTPRYLIKTRGQQVTLSCSPISGHRSVSWYQQTPGQGLQFLFEYFSETQRNKGNFPGRFSGRQFSNSRSEMNVSTLELGDSALYLCANSLVPDTEAFFGQGTRLTVV.

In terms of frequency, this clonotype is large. CDR3 protein: CASSAGTSGFNEQFF. This sequence joins TRBV10-1 and TRBJ2-1; TCRdb gives TRBD2 as the D gene, but with no DNA this cannot be confirmed. This CDR3 has 15 amino acids. CDR1 and CDR2 (germline): WNHNN, SYGVQD (reference sequence).